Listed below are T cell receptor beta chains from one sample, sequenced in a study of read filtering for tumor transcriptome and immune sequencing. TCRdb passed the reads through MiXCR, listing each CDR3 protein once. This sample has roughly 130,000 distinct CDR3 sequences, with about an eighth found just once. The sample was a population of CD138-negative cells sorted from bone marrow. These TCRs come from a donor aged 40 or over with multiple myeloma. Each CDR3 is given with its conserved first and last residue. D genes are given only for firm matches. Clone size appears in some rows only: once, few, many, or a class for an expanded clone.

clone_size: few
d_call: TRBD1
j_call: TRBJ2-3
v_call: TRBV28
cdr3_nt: TGTGCCAGCCCTCCGACAGGGCCCAACACAGATACGCTGTATTTT
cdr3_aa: CASPPTGPNTDTLYF

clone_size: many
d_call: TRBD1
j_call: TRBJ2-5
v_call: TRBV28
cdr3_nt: TGTGCCAGCAGTCCCGGGACAGGGGCTGAGGAGACCCAGTACTTC
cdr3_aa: CASSPGTGAEETQYF

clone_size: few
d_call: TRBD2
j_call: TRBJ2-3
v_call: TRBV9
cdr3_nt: TGTGCCAGCAGCGTAGTTGTAGCGGGTAACACAGATACGCAGTATTTT
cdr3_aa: CASSVVVAGNTDTQYF

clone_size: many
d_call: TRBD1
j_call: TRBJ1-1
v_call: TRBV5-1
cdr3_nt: TGCGCCAGCAGCTTGGGAGTGAACAGGGGAGGAAATGAACACGAAGCTTTCTTT
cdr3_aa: CASSLGVNRGGNEHEAFF

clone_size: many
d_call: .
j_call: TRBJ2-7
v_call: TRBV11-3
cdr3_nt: TGTGCCAGCAGCTTCCACGAGCAGTACTTC
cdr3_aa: CASSFHEQYF

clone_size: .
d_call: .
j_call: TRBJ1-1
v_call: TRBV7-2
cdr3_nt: TGTGCCAGCAGCTTAGTCCGATGGGAGAACACTGAAGCTTTCTTT
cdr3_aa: CASSLVRWENTEAFF

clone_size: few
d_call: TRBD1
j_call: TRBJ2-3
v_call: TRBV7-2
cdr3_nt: TGTGCCAGCAGCGCTACCCTGACGGGGACAGTAGGAGATACGCAGTATTTT
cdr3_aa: CASSATLTGTVGDTQYF

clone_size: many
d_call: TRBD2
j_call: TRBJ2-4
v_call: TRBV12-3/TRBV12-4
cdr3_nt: TGTGCCAGCAGTACGACTAGCGTGAGCATTCAGTACTTC
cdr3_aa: CASSTTSVSIQYF

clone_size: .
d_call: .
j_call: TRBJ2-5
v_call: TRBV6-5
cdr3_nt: TGTGCCAGCAGGACCGGCCGGGCCCAAGGCCTCTTGGGGGAGACCCAGTACTTC
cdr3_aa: CASRTGRAQGLLGETQYF

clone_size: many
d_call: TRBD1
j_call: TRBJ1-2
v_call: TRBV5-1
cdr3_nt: TGCGCCAGCAGCTTGGCGGGACAGAAAGATGGCTACACCTTC
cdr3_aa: CASSLAGQKDGYTF

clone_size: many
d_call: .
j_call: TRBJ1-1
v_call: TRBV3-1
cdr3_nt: TGTGCCAGCAACCTTATAGGGAACACTGAAGCTTTCTTT
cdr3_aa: CASNLIGNTEAFF

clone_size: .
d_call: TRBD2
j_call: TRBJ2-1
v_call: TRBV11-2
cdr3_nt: TGTGCCAGCAGCTCCCCCCCCCTTAGCCGCGGGGGAGTCTACAATGAGCAGTTCTTC
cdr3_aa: CASSSPPLSRGGVYNEQFF

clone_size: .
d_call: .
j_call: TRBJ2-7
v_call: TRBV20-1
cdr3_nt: TGCAGTGCTAGCGACGGATACGAGCAGTACTTC
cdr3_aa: CSASDGYEQYF

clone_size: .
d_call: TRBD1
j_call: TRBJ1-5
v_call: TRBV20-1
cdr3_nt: TGCAGTGCAAGAACAGGGGGGATCAATCAGCCCCAGCATTTT
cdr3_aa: CSARTGGINQPQHF

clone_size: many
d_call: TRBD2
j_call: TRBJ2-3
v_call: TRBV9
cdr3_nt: TGTGCCAGCAGCATACAGAGCGGGAGGGGTAAAGATACGCAGTATTTT
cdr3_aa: CASSIQSGRGKDTQYF

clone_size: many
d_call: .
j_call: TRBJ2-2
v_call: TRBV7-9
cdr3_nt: TGTGCCAGCAGCTTAGTCCGTGGACAACGGACCAGCGGGGAGCTGTTTTTT
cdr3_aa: CASSLVRGQRTSGELFF

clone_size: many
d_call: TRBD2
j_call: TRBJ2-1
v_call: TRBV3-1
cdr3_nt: TGTGCCAGCAGCCATGGGGGTACGGGTGGCGGGGGGGCTAAGTTTGAGCAGTTCTTC
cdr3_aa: CASSHGGTGGGGAKFEQFF

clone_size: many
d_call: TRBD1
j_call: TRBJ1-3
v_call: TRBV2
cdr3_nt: TGTGCCAGCCAGGGACAGCCTGGAAACACCATATATTTT
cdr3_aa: CASQGQPGNTIYF

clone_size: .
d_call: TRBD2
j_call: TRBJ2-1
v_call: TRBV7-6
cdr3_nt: TGTGCCAGCAGCCTAAGGGAGGGCCGTGAGCAGTTCTTC
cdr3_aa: CASSLREGREQFF

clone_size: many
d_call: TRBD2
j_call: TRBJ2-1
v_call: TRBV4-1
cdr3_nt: TGCGCCAGCAGCCAAGGCTATTTGAAAACGAGCGGGAGGGTAAATGAGCAGTTCTTC
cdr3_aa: CASSQGYLKTSGRVNEQFF

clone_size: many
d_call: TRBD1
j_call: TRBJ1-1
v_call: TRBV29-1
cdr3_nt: TGCAGCGCCCGGACAGGGGGCGTCACTGAAGCTTTCTTT
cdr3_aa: CSARTGGVTEAFF

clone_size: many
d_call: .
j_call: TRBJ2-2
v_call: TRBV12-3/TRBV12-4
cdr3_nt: TGTGCCAGCAGCCCTTTCGACGGCATTACCGGGGAGCTGTTTTTT
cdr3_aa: CASSPFDGITGELFF

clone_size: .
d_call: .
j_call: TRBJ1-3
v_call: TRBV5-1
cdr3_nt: TGCGCCAGCAGCTTGGAGCAGGGCCCTGGAAACACCATATATTTT
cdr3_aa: CASSLEQGPGNTIYF

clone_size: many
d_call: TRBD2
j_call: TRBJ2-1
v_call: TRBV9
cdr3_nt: TGTGCCAGCAGTGGGCGGGGGGGCTCCTACAATGAGCAGTTCTTC
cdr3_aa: CASSGRGGSYNEQFF

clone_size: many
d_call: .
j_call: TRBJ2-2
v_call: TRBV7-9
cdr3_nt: TGTGCCAGCAGTCCAGCGGGTCGGACCGGGGAGCTGTTTTTT
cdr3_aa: CASSPAGRTGELFF

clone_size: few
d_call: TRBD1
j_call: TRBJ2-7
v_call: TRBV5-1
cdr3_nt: TGCGCCAGCGTAGAAAGGGACAGGATCCAAACTGAGCAGTACTTC
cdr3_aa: CASVERDRIQTEQYF

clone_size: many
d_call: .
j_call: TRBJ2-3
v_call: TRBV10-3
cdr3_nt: TGTGCCATCAGCCGGCAAGCCAGCACAGATACGCAGTATTTT
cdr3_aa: CAISRQASTDTQYF

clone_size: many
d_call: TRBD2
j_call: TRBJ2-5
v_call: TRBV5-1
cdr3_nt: TGCGCCAGCAGTCCCAGCGGGGGGTTACAAGAGACCCAGTACTTC
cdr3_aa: CASSPSGGLQETQYF

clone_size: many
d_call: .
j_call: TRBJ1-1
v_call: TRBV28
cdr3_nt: TGTGCCAGCAGCCACAGGGTCACTGAAGCTTTCTTT
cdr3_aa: CASSHRVTEAFF

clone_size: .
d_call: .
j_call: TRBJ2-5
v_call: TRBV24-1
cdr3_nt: TGTGCCACCAGTGATGGGGGCGCAGGGAGAGAGACCCAGTACTTC
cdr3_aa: CATSDGGAGRETQYF

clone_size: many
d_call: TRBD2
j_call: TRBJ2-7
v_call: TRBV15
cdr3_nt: TGTGCCACCAGCAGAGAGGGAGGGAGCTACGAGCAGTACTTC
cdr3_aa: CATSREGGSYEQYF